The 21 T cell receptor beta chains below were found in one sample sequenced in a study of graft-versus-host responses after intestinal transplantation. Their target antigens are unknown. Some clones are missing from TCRdb's copy, which holds only in-frame ones; the method was immunoSEQ multiplex PCR. The sample yields tens of thousands of clones, 85% to 95% seen once. The source material was unstimulated CD8+ T cells sorted from spleen or lymph node cells, sampled before transplant. The source is a human donor who was the organ donor for an intestinal transplant.

This chain uses TRBV6-4 with TRBJ2-1; 7 positions match TRBD1. The CDR3 has 15 residues. Germline V CDR1 and CDR2: MRHNA, SNTAGT. V was pared by 3 bases and J by 0 bases, with 2 bases of the junction left unmatched. This CDR3 reads CASSEYRGSYNEQFF. CDR3 bases: TGTGCCAGCAGTGAATACAGGGGCTCCTACAATGAGCAGTTCTTC.

This rearrangement joins TRBV5-1 to TRBJ2-3; 7 nucleotides line up with TRBD2. Germline CDR1 is SGHRS and CDR2 is YFSETQ. The CDR3 runs to 14 residues. V was clipped by 2 bases and J by 1 base; unmatched bases: 1. CDR3 in DNA: TGCGCCAGCAGCTTTCGGGGGGGCACAGATACGCAGTATTTT. This encodes CASSFRGGTDTQYF.

The chain uses TRBV6-6 and TRBJ1-1; D possibly corresponds to TRBD1 (6 bases). The germline gives CDR1 MNHNY, CDR2 SVGAGI (reference sequence). The CDR3 spans 14 residues. Trimming took 0 bases from V and 11 from J, leaving 16 bases between them. The CDR3 is CASSYSVAGETAFF. The CDR3 DNA follows: TGTGCCAGCAGTTACTCGGTGGCAGGGGAAACCGCTTTCTTT.

V is TRBV5-6 and J is TRBJ1-2; 9 nucleotides line up with TRBD1. The J segment lost 12 bases and the V segment lost 4 bases, leaving 19 bases of the junction unmatched. This CDR3 region has 16 residues. CDR1 SGHDT and CDR2 YYEEEE come from the germline V gene. Here the CDR3 DNA reads TGTGCCAGCAGCACGCCCCGCACAGGGGGCCGTTTGGGACACACCTTC. Translation: CASSTPRTGGRLGHTF.

The chain joins TRBV27 to TRBJ2-1, with D maybe TRBD2 (5 bases). The V end lost 4 bases, the J end lost 5 bases, and 12 bases lay between the germline ends. CDR1 and CDR2 from the germline V gene are MNHEY and SMNVEV (reference sequence). The CDR3 totals 14 residues. DNA for the CDR3: TGTGCCAGCAGTTACATGGGAGACCACAATGAGCAGTTCTTC. Protein sequence: CASSYMGDHNEQFF.

The V call is TRBV5-4, the J call TRBJ2-4; possible D gene TRBD2, 5 bases. Germline CDR1 SGHNT, CDR2 YYREEE (reference sequence). There are 16 residues in the CDR3. Trimming cost V 4 bases and J 0 bases, with 14 bases left between them. DNA of the CDR3: TGTGCCAGCAGCCGTAGCGCACCCCCAGCCAAAAACATTCAGTACTTC. This codes for CASSRSAPPAKNIQYF.

This clone was seen only once. This rearrangement joins TRBV28 to TRBJ1-5; no clear D gene. The CDR3 is 17 residues long. Trimming took off 5 bases at V and 7 bases at J, with 24 bases between the two ends. Germline CDR1 is MDHEN and CDR2 is SYDVKM. CDR3 region: CASSPSDRTVADQPQHF. CDR3 bases: TGTGCCAGCAGTCCATCGGACCGTACCGTAGCCGACCAGCCCCAGCATTTT.

With respect to this clone: Other DNA sequences of this sample code for an identical CDR3. The CDR3 nucleotides read TGCGCCAGCAGCCAAGGGACTAGCTCCTACGAGCAGTACTTC. It yields the protein CASSQGTSSYEQYF. J is TRBJ2-7 and V is TRBV4-3; 7 bases fit TRBD2. From germline, CDR1 is LGHNA and CDR2 YSLEER. V gave up 1 base and J gave up 0 bases; unmatched junction bases: 0. The CDR3 covers 14 residues.

This clone was seen a single time. The chain has TRBV27 and TRBJ2-1; 8 nucleotides line up with TRBD1. V shed 7 bases, J shed 8 bases, and the junction held 10 bases outside the gene matches. The germline V gene has CDR1 MNHEY and CDR2 SMNVEV (reference sequence). This CDR3 has 14 amino acids. The CDR3 is CASTELTGDHEQFF. Here the CDR3 DNA reads TGTGCCAGCACGGAACTGACAGGGGACCATGAGCAGTTCTTC.

V and J are TRBV5-4 and TRBJ2-5; D gene unclear. The better agreement between TRBJ2-7 and the DNA end casts doubt on the J call. The CDR3 totals 11 residues. CDR1 SGHNT and CDR2 YYREEE come from the germline V gene (reference sequence). This CDR3 is CASSPSYEQYF. Written as DNA, the CDR3 is TGTGCCAGCAGCCCTTCCTACGAGCAGTACTTC.

This chain uses TRBV6-5 with TRBJ2-7; TRBD2 matches 13 bases. This CDR3 is built from 15 residues. The V and J ends lost 4 bases and 2 bases, in that order; junction bases with no gene match: 2. Germline V gene sequence: CDR1 MNHEY, CDR2 SVGAGI. In DNA, the CDR3 is TGTGCCAGCAGTTTGGGACTAGCGGGACCCTACGAGCAGTACTTC. Encoded protein: CASSLGLAGPYEQYF.

V gene TRBV27 combines with J gene TRBJ2-5; the D gene is possibly TRBD1 (7 bases). The better agreement between TRBJ2-7 and the DNA end casts doubt on the J call. Germline V gives CDR1 MNHEY, CDR2 SMNVEV (reference sequence). The length of the CDR3 is 13 residues. The CDR3 region is CASSQGGPYEQYF. CDR3 in DNA: TGTGCCAGCAGTCAGGGGGGCCCCTACGAGCAGTACTTC.

Here the CDR3 reads CASSFSSTGPTSYEQYF. The CDR3 nucleotides are TGTGCCAGCAGTTTTTCGAGTACAGGACCGACTTCCTACGAGCAGTACTTC. The gene calls are TRBV28 and TRBJ2-7; possibly TRBD1 for D (5 bases). The CDR3 totals 17 residues. Trimming removed 3 bases from V and 1 base from J, with 19 bases in between. Germline V CDR1 and CDR2: MDHEN, SYDVKM. Full variable domain (outside the CDR3, taken from reference TRBV28 and TRBJ2-7): DVKVTQSSRYLVKRTGEKVFLECVQDMDHENMFWYRQDPGLGLRLIYFSYDVKMKEKGDIPEGYSVSREKKERFSLILESASTNQTSMYLCASSFSSTGPTSYEQYFGPGTRLTVT.

This clone appeared once. CDR3 bases: TGTGCCAGCAGTGAAGCGGTGGGACTAGCGGGAGGGACCTACGAGCAGTACTTC. Amino acids: CASSEAVGLAGGTYEQYF. The rearrangement joins TRBV6-1 to TRBJ2-7, with 16 bases lining up with TRBD2. Losses at the gene ends were 0 bases for V and 2 bases for J; bases not matched to a gene: 4. The CDR3 runs 18 residues. Germline V gene sequence: CDR1 MNHNS, CDR2 SASEGT.

The chain combines TRBV6-5 with TRBJ2-7; TRBD1 might be the D (8 bases). This CDR3 region has 16 residues. Germline V lookup: CDR1 MNHEY, CDR2 SVGAGI. V was pared by 1 base and J by 4 bases, with 17 bases between. CDR3 residues: CASSYFPTGEGYEQYF. The CDR3 DNA reads TGTGCCAGCAGTTACTTCCCGACAGGGGAGGGATACGAGCAGTACTTC.

J is TRBJ2-2 and V is TRBV28, with D perhaps TRBD1 (6 bases). The CDR3 spans 15 residues. The V end was cut by 1 base, the J end by 6 bases, with 12 bases between. Per the germline V gene, CDR1 is MDHEN and CDR2 is SYDVKM. As DNA, the CDR3 is TGTGCCAGCAGTTTATATAGGGGGAGCGCCGGGGAGCTGTTTTTT. Protein: CASSLYRGSAGELFF.

V is TRBV6-6 and J is TRBJ1-2, with D tentatively TRBD1 (6 bases). V lost 4 bases to trimming and J lost 1 base, with 13 bases between them. This CDR3 has 15 residues. Germline V CDR1 and CDR2: MNHNY, SVGAGI (reference sequence). The DNA for the CDR3 is TGTGCCAGCAGTTTGGAAGGGGGTAATAACTATGGCTACACCTTC. Encoded protein: CASSLEGGNNYGYTF.

The chain links TRBV9 to TRBJ2-1; TRBD2 agrees at 8 bases. Germline V CDR1 and CDR2: SGDLS, YYNGEE. The CDR3 totals 15 residues. J lost 3 bases, V lost 0 bases, and 2 bases had no gene match. CDR3 region: CASSVDSGVYNEQFF. The DNA for the CDR3 is TGTGCCAGCAGCGTAGATAGCGGGGTCTACAATGAGCAGTTCTTC.

This clone was recorded only once. The chain carries TRBV27 and TRBJ2-7; possibly TRBD2 for D (7 bases). Germline V gives CDR1 MNHEY, CDR2 SMNVEV (reference sequence). This CDR3 has 15 amino acids. V was shortened by 3 bases and J by 2 bases, with 14 bases between the two germline ends. This CDR3 is CASSFGGASPYEQYF. The CDR3 DNA reads as TGTGCCAGCAGTTTTGGGGGGGCGTCTCCCTACGAGCAGTACTTC.

The V and J genes are TRBV28 and TRBJ2-7; TRBD2 matches 8 bases. The junction had 8 bases not matched to a gene; V was cut back by 5 bases and J by 2 bases. The CDR3 runs to 15 residues. CDR1 is MDHEN and CDR2 is SYDVKM in the germline V gene. CDR3 residues: CASSPGLADAYEQYF. The CDR3 DNA is TGTGCCAGCAGTCCCGGACTAGCAGATGCCTACGAGCAGTACTTC.

Here the CDR3 DNA reads TGTGCCAGCAGTTTTGAATCGGCAAGCACAGATACGCAGTATTTT. Translating gives CASSFESASTDTQYF. The J gene is TRBJ2-3, the V gene TRBV27; no firm D call. Trimming took 3 bases from V and 0 from J, leaving 10 bases between them. The CDR3 runs 15 residues. Germline V gene sequence: CDR1 MNHEY, CDR2 SMNVEV (reference sequence).